These 28 T cell receptor beta chains were all obtained from the same sample, sequenced in a study of blood T cell repertoires in COVID-19. Method: immunoSEQ multiplex PCR; TCRdb's copy keeps in-frame clones and lacks some. The table has about 430,000 clones, 75% to 90% seen once; the top ten hold approximately 1.2%. Sequencing input: PBMCs or T cells enriched from blood (not recorded which). These receptors originate from a man younger than 45 who had recovered from COVID-19.

Points on this clone: One end of the junction does not line up with germline, which may come from a read error. This chain links TRBV28 with TRBJ1-1, with TRBD1 matching over 8 bases. The germline gives CDR1 MDHEN, CDR2 SYDVKM. The CDR3 is 15 amino acids. CDR3 loop: CASRLLDRENTEAFF. Written as DNA, the CDR3 is TGTGCCAGCAGGTTATTGGACAGGGAAAACACTGAAGCTTTCTTT.

The genes are TRBV19 and TRBJ2-5; TRBD1 matches at 11 bases. With 7 bases clipped from V and 3 bases from J, the junction kept 10 bases outside the gene matches. The germline V gene encodes CDR1 LNHDA and CDR2 SQIVND (reference sequence). The CDR3 is made up of 16 amino acids. For the CDR3, the DNA is TGTGCCAGTACCTCGGACAGGGGGCCAAGAAAAGAGACCCAGTACTTC. Protein product: CASTSDRGPRKETQYF.

J is TRBJ2-4 and V is TRBV5-4; D uncertain. Germline loops: CDR1 SGHNT, CDR2 YYREEE (reference sequence). CDR3 size: 17 residues. Trimming removed 4 bases from V and 4 bases from J, with 21 bases in between. CDR3 amino acids: CASSNPQLATLKNIQYF. CDR3 nucleotide sequence: TGTGCCAGCAGCAACCCCCAGCTGGCGACATTAAAAAACATTCAGTACTTC.

The rearrangement links TRBV12-3 or TRBV12-4 to TRBJ1-1; 7 bases are shared with TRBD1. The CDR3 is 13 residues long. J was trimmed by 1 base and V by 5 bases; bases with no gene match: 1. CDR3 nucleotide sequence: TGTGCCAGCAGTCGACAGGGGAACACTGAAGCTTTCTTT. Amino acid sequence: CASSRQGNTEAFF.

CDR3 nucleotide sequence: TGTGCCAGCAGACATTCTAGCGGGCTGAGCTCCTACAATGAGCAGTTCTTC. Translated, it gives CASRHSSGLSSYNEQFF. The chain carries TRBV27 and TRBJ2-1; 8 bases are shared with TRBD2. The germline CDR1 and CDR2 sequences are MNHEY and SMNVEV (reference sequence). The J segment lost 0 bases and the V segment lost 6 bases, leaving 10 bases of the junction unmatched. The CDR3 is 17 residues long.

The rearrangement links TRBV5-5 to TRBJ2-2; D gene unclear. Germline V gene sequence: CDR1 SGHKS, CDR2 YYEKEE (reference sequence). The CDR3 consists of 12 residues. V dropped 4 bases and J dropped 6 bases, with 7 bases sitting between them. Here the CDR3 DNA reads TGTGCCAGCAGCCTAGGTGCCGGGGAGCTGTTTTTT. Its protein product is CASSLGAGELFF.

The chain couples TRBV28 to TRBJ2-1; 11 bases fit TRBD1. Germline V gene lookup returns CDR1 MDHEN and CDR2 SYDVKM. This CDR3 spans 15 amino acids. V lost 8 bases to trimming and J lost 7 bases; unmatched junction nucleotides: 10. The CDR3 loop reads CASGGTGGLGNEQFF. In DNA, the CDR3 is TGTGCCAGCGGAGGGACAGGGGGGCTTGGGAATGAGCAGTTCTTC.

V usage is TRBV28 and J usage is TRBJ1-6; D gene unclear. Germline lookup yields CDR1 MDHEN and CDR2 SYDVKM. V was trimmed by 3 bases and J by 9 bases, leaving 12 bases between them. The CDR3 loop spans 14 amino acids. The CDR3 DNA follows: TGTGCCAGCAGTTTGCGCCCCCGGGTTTCACCCCTCCACTTT. It specifies CASSLRPRVSPLHF.

The rearrangement joins TRBV5-1 to TRBJ1-5, with a tentative D call TRBD1 (5 bases). The length of the CDR3 is 15 residues. Trimming removed 0 bases at V and 7 bases at J, with 14 bases between. The germline gives CDR1 SGHRS, CDR2 YFSETQ. The CDR3 DNA reads as TGCGCCAGCAGCTTGGATGGGCAGGGTTTGCAGCCCCAGCATTTT. This gives the protein CASSLDGQGLQPQHF.

The chain joins TRBV19 to TRBJ2-7; 7 bases agree with TRBD1. Germline CDR1 and CDR2: LNHDA and SQIVND (reference sequence). This CDR3 comprises 14 residues. J gave up 2 bases and V 4 bases, and 5 bases lay outside the gene matches. This CDR3 is CASSTTGDPYEQYF. The CDR3 DNA sequence: TGTGCCAGTAGTACCACAGGGGATCCCTACGAGCAGTACTTC.

This clone was seen just once. This CDR3 is CASSLGPLRAGTDTQYF. CDR3 bases: TGTGCCAGCAGCTTAGGGCCCCTACGAGCGGGCACAGATACGCAGTATTTT. The chain joins TRBV7-2 to TRBJ2-3, with D maybe TRBD2 (5 bases). V was shortened by 1 base and J by 1 base, with 15 bases between the two germline ends. This CDR3 has 17 amino acids. The germline gives CDR1 SGHTA, CDR2 FQGNSA. The whole variable domain, remainder taken from reference TRBV7-2 and TRBJ2-3, is GAGVSQSPSNKVTEKGKDVELRCDPISGHTALYWYRQSLGQGLEFLIYFQGNSAPDKSGLPSDRFSAERTGGSVSTLTIQRTQQEDSAVYLCASSLGPLRAGTDTQYFGPGTRLTVL.

The CDR3 DNA is TGTGCCTGGAGTGTCAAGGGGATGGACATTCAGTACTTC. As protein: CAWSVKGMDIQYF. This chain connects TRBV30 to TRBJ2-4, with D possibly matching TRBD1 (5 bases). The V gene lost 0 bases and the J gene lost 8 bases, with 11 bases spanning the gap. The CDR3 extends over 13 amino acids. Germline CDR1 and CDR2: GTSNPN and SVGIG (reference sequence).

The V call is TRBV5-1, the J call TRBJ2-7; D might be TRBD1 (6 bases). Trimming took 4 bases from V and 2 from J, leaving 25 bases between them. There are 18 residues in the CDR3. Germline-derived CDR1 and CDR2 are SGHRS and YFSETQ. CDR3 loop: CASSRGSLAESFTYEQYF. The CDR3 DNA sequence: TGCGCCAGCAGCAGGGGGTCGCTCGCGGAGAGTTTTACCTACGAGCAGTACTTC.

This clone was detected a few times. This chain links TRBV10-1 with TRBJ2-5, with TRBD1 identical over 9 bases. CDR1 is WNHNN and CDR2 is SYGVQD in the germline V gene (reference sequence). There are 15 residues in the CDR3. The V segment lost 4 bases and the J segment 4 bases; nucleotides outside the gene matches: 7. Here the CDR3 DNA reads TGCGCCAGCAGTGGAGGACAGGGGAGAGGAGAGACCCAGTACTTC. Its translation is CASSGGQGRGETQYF.

The rearrangement links TRBV28 to TRBJ1-1; the D is unclear. Germline assignment: CDR1 MDHEN and CDR2 SYDVKM. Trimming left V 2 bases short and J 4 bases short, with 8 bases between. The CDR3 contains 13 residues. The CDR3 DNA reads as TGTGCCAGCAGTTTAGGCGGATCCACTGAAGCTTTCTTT. Amino acids: CASSLGGSTEAFF.

The chain is built from TRBV5-1 and TRBJ1-1; D possibly corresponds to TRBD1 (5 bases). Trimming took off 4 bases at V and 4 bases at J, with 20 bases between the two ends. CDR1 is SGHRS, CDR2 YFSETQ, per germline. This CDR3 has 16 residues. CDR3 sequence (DNA): TGCGCCAGCAGCCCGAGGGCGGGGGGAGAGAGCACTGAAGCTTTCTTT. It yields the protein CASSPRAGGESTEAFF.

V and J are TRBV5-1 and TRBJ2-7; D is possibly TRBD1 (5 bases). The CDR3 runs 16 residues. Trimming cost V 0 bases and J 0 bases, with 13 bases left between them. Germline V gives CDR1 SGHRS, CDR2 YFSETQ. CDR3 nucleotides: TGCGCCAGCAGCTTGGGGGGCAAAGTCACCTCCTACGAGCAGTACTTC. It is translated as CASSLGGKVTSYEQYF.

The rearrangement joins TRBV13 to TRBJ1-4; 7 positions agree with TRBD1. Germline V gene data show CDR1 as PRHDT and CDR2 as FYEKMQ (reference sequence). This CDR3 region has 14 residues. J gave up 5 bases and V 7 bases, and 7 bases lay outside the gene matches. Here the CDR3 reads CASTRTGVNEKLFF. The CDR3 bases are TGTGCCAGCACACGTACAGGGGTAAATGAAAAACTGTTTTTT.

V and J are TRBV10-3 and TRBJ1-2; possible D gene TRBD1, 6 bases. Per the germline V gene, CDR1 is ENHRY and CDR2 is SYGVKD. The CDR3 extends over 11 amino acids. Trimming stripped 6 bases from V and 4 bases from J, with 6 bases between. CDR3 in amino acids: CAIRDSYGYTF. The CDR3 DNA follows: TGTGCCATCAGGGACAGCTATGGCTACACCTTC.

The chain links TRBV11-2 to TRBJ2-3, with 11 bases identical to TRBD2. The germline gives CDR1 SGHAT, CDR2 FQNNGV. CDR3 length: 17 residues. The trim removed 4 bases at V and 4 bases at J, leaving 10 bases unmatched. CDR3 amino acids: CASSWILAGGWADTQYF. Here the CDR3 DNA reads TGTGCCAGCAGCTGGATCCTAGCGGGAGGCTGGGCAGATACGCAGTATTTT.

The rearrangement links TRBV2 to TRBJ1-2, with TRBD1 matching over 8 bases. Germline V gene data show CDR1 as SNHLY and CDR2 as FYNNEI. The CDR3 has 16 amino acids. V dropped 3 bases and J dropped 8; count of bases not matched to a gene: 14. The CDR3 spells CASSETGQEQLKGYTF. CDR3 in DNA: TGTGCCAGCAGTGAGACGGGACAGGAACAACTAAAGGGCTACACCTTC. Filled out from reference TRBV2 and TRBJ1-2, the complete variable domain reads EPEVTQTPSHQVTQMGQEVILRCVPISNHLYFYWYRQILGQKVEFLVSFYNNEISEKSEIFDDQFSVERPDGSNFTLKIRSTKLEDSAMYFCASSETGQEQLKGYTFGSGTRLTVV.

Remarks on this clone: Other DNA sequences in this specimen translate into the identical CDR3. In DNA form, the CDR3 reads TGTGCCAGCAGCTTAGGGACAGGGGGGAACACTGAAGCTTTCTTT. Translating it yields CASSLGTGGNTEAFF. This chain links TRBV7-2 with TRBJ1-1; 10 bases align to TRBD1. This CDR3 is built from 15 residues. The germline V gene encodes CDR1 SGHTA and CDR2 FQGNSA. V shed 1 base and J 1 base; nucleotides not matched to a gene: 0.

The V and J genes are TRBV24-1 and TRBJ2-3; TRBD2 aligns across 9 bases. Germline lookup yields CDR1 KGHDR and CDR2 SFDVKD. V lost 7 bases to trimming and J lost 2 bases; unmatched junction nucleotides: 6. CDR3 length: 15 residues. The CDR3 sequence is CATSASSGATDTQYF. The CDR3 DNA reads as TGTGCCACCAGCGCTTCTAGCGGGGCCACAGATACGCAGTATTTT.

The J gene is TRBJ2-1, the V gene TRBV3-1 (or the pseudogene TRBV3-2); D gene ambiguous. Germline-derived CDR1 and CDR2 are LGHDT and YNNKEL (reference sequence). V lost 4 bases, J lost 7 bases, and 5 bases lay in between. This CDR3 comprises 11 residues. DNA of the CDR3: TGTGCCAGCAGCCTGAGGAATGAGCAGTTCTTC. Its protein is CASSLRNEQFF.

The V gene is TRBV5-1, the J gene TRBJ2-7; D not resolved. This CDR3 spans 15 amino acids. Trimming took off 1 base at V and 0 bases at J, with 11 bases between the two ends. Germline V gene sequence: CDR1 SGHRS, CDR2 YFSETQ. The CDR3 bases are TGCGCCAGCAGCTTGTTACCGGGTCGCTCCTACGAGCAGTACTTC. This encodes CASSLLPGRSYEQYF.

The rearrangement links TRBV18 to TRBJ2-1; TRBD2 agrees at 9 bases. This CDR3 comprises 15 residues. Germline-derived CDR1 and CDR2 are KGHSH and LQKENI. V lost 4 bases, J lost 3 bases, and 4 bases stayed unmatched. CDR3 sequence: CASSQSSGDYNEQFF. As DNA, the CDR3 is TGTGCCAGCTCACAGTCTAGCGGGGACTACAATGAGCAGTTCTTC.

The chain is built from TRBV2 and TRBJ2-7; D perhaps matches TRBD2 (6 bases). The CDR3 consists of 17 residues. V was pared by 2 bases and J by 0 bases, with 17 bases between. Germline V lookup: CDR1 SNHLY, CDR2 FYNNEI. DNA for the CDR3: TGTGCCAGCAGTGAAATCCTGGAGCGGGCCAGCTCCTACGAGCAGTACTTC. Its translation is CASSEILERASSYEQYF. Full variable domain (missing parts from reference TRBV2 and TRBJ2-7): EPEVTQTPSHQVTQMGQEVILRCVPISNHLYFYWYRQILGQKVEFLVSFYNNEISEKSEIFDDQFSVERPDGSNFTLKIRSTKLEDSAMYFCASSEILERASSYEQYFGPGTRLTVT.

V gene TRBV6-1 combines with J gene TRBJ1-1, with D perhaps matching TRBD1 (5 bases). The CDR3 contains 13 residues. V was shortened by 6 bases and J by 2 bases, with 10 bases between the two germline ends. The germline gives CDR1 MNHNS, CDR2 SASEGT. DNA for the CDR3: TGTGCCAGCAGAATACAGGCCAACACTGAAGCTTTCTTT. Translating gives CASRIQANTEAFF.